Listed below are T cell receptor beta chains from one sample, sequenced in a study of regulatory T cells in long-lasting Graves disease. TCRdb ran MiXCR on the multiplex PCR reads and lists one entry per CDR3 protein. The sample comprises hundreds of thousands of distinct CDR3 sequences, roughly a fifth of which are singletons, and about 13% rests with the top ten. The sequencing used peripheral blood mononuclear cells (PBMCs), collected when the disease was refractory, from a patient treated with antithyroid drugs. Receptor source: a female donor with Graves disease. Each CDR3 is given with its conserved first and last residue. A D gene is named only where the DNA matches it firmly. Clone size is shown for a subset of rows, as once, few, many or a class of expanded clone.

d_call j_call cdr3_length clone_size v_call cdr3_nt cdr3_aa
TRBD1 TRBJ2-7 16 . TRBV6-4 TGTGCCAGCAGTTACTCGCTTATGGGACAGACATACGAGCAGTACTTC CASSYSLMGQTYEQYF
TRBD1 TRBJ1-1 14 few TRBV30 TGTGCCTGGAGCAAAAGGGACAGAGACACTGAAGCTTTCTTT CAWSKRDRDTEAFF
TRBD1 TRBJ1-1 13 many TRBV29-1 TGCAGCGTTGAAGCAGGGGGCCACACTGAAGCTTTCTTT CSVEAGGHTEAFF
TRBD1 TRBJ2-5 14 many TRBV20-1 TGCAGTGCAACTCCGGGACAGGGGCCAGAGACCCAGTACTTC CSATPGQGPETQYF
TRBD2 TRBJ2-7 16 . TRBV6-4 TGTGCCAGCAGTTTCCGAGGGAGGGTAGCGGGAGGCGAGCAGTACTTC CASSFRGRVAGGEQYF
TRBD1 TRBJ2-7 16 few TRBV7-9 TGTGCCAGCAGCCTAACAGCCGGGACAGGGTCCTACGAGCAGTACTTC CASSLTAGTGSYEQYF
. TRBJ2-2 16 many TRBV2 TGTGCCAGCAGGGAAGGCGGGGCGGGGTCCACCGGGGAGCTGTTTTTT CASREGGAGSTGELFF
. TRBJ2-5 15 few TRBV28 TGTGCCAGCGTACCAATTCTCAGTCCTCAAGAGACCCAGTACTTC CASVPILSPQETQYF
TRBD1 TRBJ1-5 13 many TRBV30 TGTGCCTGGAGAGGGCAGGGGGGCCAGCCCCAGCATTTT CAWRGQGGQPQHF
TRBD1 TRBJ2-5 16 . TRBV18 TGTGCCAGCTCACCCCCGACAGGGGGGCATCGGGAGACCCAGTACTTC CASSPPTGGHRETQYF
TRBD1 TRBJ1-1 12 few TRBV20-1 TGCAGTGCTGAAACAGGGGGCGTTAGAGCTTTCTTT CSAETGGVRAFF
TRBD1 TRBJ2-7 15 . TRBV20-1 TGCAGTGCAGAGTGGGGGAACAGGGGAAGGGGGGAGCAGTACTTC CSAEWGNRGRGEQYF
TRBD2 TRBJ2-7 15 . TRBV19 TGTGCCAGTAGTATAGGAACTAGCGGGATTTACGAGCAGTACTTC CASSIGTSGIYEQYF
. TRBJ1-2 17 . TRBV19 TGTGCCAGTAGCTTCCTGCGGAGTAAGGCGGGGACGGGAGGCTACACCTTC CASSFLRSKAGTGGYTF
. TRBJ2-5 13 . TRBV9 TGTGCCAGCAGCGGCCTCAGGGAAGAGACCCAGTACTTC CASSGLREETQYF
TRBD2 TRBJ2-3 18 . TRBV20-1 TGCAGTGCTAGAGGCCCTCTCCGTGGCCGCGGGAGCGCAGATACGCAGTATTTT CSARGPLRGRGSADTQYF
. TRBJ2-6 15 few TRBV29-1 TGCAGCGTTATCCAGGGGTTCTCTGGGGCCAACGTCCTGACTTTC CSVIQGFSGANVLTF
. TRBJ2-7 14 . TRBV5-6 TGTGCCAGCCGCTCCTGGAGCCAAACGGCCGAGCAGTACTTC CASRSWSQTAEQYF
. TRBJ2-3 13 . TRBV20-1 TGCAGTGCTACTCGCGGGGGCTTCGATACGCAGTATTTT CSATRGGFDTQYF
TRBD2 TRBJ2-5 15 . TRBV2 TGTGCCAGCGGACTAGCGGGAGGGCGCCAAGAGACCCAGTACTTC CASGLAGGRQETQYF
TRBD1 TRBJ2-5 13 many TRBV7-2 TGTGCCAGCACCATACAGGGGAAAGAGACCCAGTACTTC CASTIQGKETQYF
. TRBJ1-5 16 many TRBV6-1 TGTGCCAGCAGTGAAAAGACCGAATATAGCAATCAGCCCCAGCATTTT CASSEKTEYSNQPQHF
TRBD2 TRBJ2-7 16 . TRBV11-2 TGTGCCAGCAGCTTGAGACTAGCGAGAAATTCCTACGAGCAGTACTTC CASSLRLARNSYEQYF
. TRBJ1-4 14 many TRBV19 TGTGCCAGTAGTATGCGGGGAACTAATGAAAAACTGTTTTTT CASSMRGTNEKLFF
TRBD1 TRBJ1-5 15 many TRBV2 TGTGCCAGCAGTGAAGTTGGACAGGGACGTCAGCCCCAGCATTTT CASSEVGQGRQPQHF
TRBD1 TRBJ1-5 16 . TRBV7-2 TGTGCCAGCAGCTCCGCGAAGACAGGGGTGCATCAGCCCCAGCATTTT CASSSAKTGVHQPQHF
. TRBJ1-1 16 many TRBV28 TGTGCCAGCAGCCCCGGAGGGGCCAGTACGAACACTGAAGCTTTCTTT CASSPGGASTNTEAFF
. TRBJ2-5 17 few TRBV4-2 TGTGCCAGCAGCCAAGAAGGGAGGTCATCGGCGGGTGAGACCCAGTACTTC CASSQEGRSSAGETQYF
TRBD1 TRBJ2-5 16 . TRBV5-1 TGCGCCAGCAGCCTGACCGGACAGGGGGCAGGGGAGACCCAGTACTTC CASSLTGQGAGETQYF
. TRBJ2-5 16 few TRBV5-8 TGTGCCAGCAGCTCCATACACCGGGACACCGAAGAGACCCAGTACTTC CASSSIHRDTEETQYF
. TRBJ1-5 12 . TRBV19 TGTGCCAGTACCGAGGGGCGGCAGCCCCAGCATTTT CASTEGRQPQHF
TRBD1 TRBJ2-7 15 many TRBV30 TGTGCCTGGCGTCGCGCCGGGACAGGGGGCGACGAGCAGTACTTC CAWRRAGTGGDEQYF
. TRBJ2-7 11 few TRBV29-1 TGCAGCGTTTTCTTAGGCTACGAGCAGTACTTC CSVFLGYEQYF
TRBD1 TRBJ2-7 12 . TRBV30 TGTGCCTGGGGACAGGGTGGTATCGAGCAGTACTTC CAWGQGGIEQYF
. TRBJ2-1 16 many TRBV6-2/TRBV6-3 TGTGCCAGCAGTTACTCCCTAGCCGGCTCCTACAATGAGCAGTTCTTC CASSYSLAGSYNEQFF
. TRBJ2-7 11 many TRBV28 TGTGGTTGTCAGGGGTCCTACGAGCAGTACTTC CGCQGSYEQYF
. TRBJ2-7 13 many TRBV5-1 TGCGCCAGCAGCGCCGACTCTTCCTACGAGCAGTACTTC CASSADSSYEQYF
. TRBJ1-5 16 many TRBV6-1 TGTGCCAGCAGTGAAGATGGGGGGTATAGCAATCAGCCCCAGCATTTT CASSEDGGYSNQPQHF
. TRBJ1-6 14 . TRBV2 TGTGCCAGCAAGGTAGGGAGAGATAATTCACCCCTCCACTTT CASKVGRDNSPLHF
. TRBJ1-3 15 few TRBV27 TGTGCCAGCAGTTTCACAGGGTTACCTGGAAACACCACATATTTT CASSFTGLPGNTTYF
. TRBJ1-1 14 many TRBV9 TGTGCCAGCAGCCCCGGGGGGGCAAGGACTGAAGCTTTCTTT CASSPGGARTEAFF
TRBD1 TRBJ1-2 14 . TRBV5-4 TGTGCCAGCCGACAAAAACAGGGGGCCCGCGGCTACACCTTC CASRQKQGARGYTF
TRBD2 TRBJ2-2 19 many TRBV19 TGTGCCAGTAGTATCTCGGCTAGCGGGAGGTTGGAGCGATCCGGGGAGCTGTTTTTT CASSISASGRLERSGELFF
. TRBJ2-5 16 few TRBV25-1 TGTGCCAGCAGTGAATACCCGGACGGCGGCCAAGAGACCCAGTACTTC CASSEYPDGGQETQYF
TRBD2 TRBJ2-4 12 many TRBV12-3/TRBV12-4 TGTGCCAGCAGTACTAGCGAAAACATTCAGTACTTC CASSTSENIQYF
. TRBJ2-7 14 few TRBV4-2 TGTGCCAGCAGCCAAGTCGAAGGGACCTACGAGCAGTACTTC CASSQVEGTYEQYF
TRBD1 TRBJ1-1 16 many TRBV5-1 TGCGCCAGCAGCCGAGGCCGGGACAGGGTGGAAACTGAAGCTTTCTTT CASSRGRDRVETEAFF
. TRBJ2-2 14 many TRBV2 TGTGCCAGCAGTGCTTCAACTAACACCGGGGAGCTGTTTTTT CASSASTNTGELFF